This paragraph covers one T cell receptor beta chain sequence. The sample originates from a study of OX40 agonist ivuxolimab in advanced cancers. Per the germline V gene, CDR1 is MNHNS and CDR2 is SASEGT. This CDR3 has 12 amino acids. V gave up 5 bases and J gave up 4 bases, with 8 bases separating them. At baseline, cycle 4 day 1, and cycle 7 day 1, blood was sampled. Only in-frame clones appear in the TCRdb table, and some are missing; sequencing was by immunoSEQ multiplex PCR. The profile shows around 66,000 clones, about 86% of them singletons. This specimen was CD4+ or CD8+ T cells sorted from blood, taken in a trial of the OX40 agonist ivuxolimab. The rearrangement uses TRBV6-1 and TRBJ1-2; D is unresolved. The receptor comes from an adult with an advanced solid tumor such as melanoma, head and neck, liver or kidney cancer. The CDR3 reads CASSPTSYGYTF. DNA for the CDR3: TGTGCCAGCAGTCCCACGTCCTATGGCTACACCTTC.